A single T cell receptor (beta chain) is shown here with its context. These data are taken from a study of blood T cell repertoires in COVID-19. As for the study in general: Sites across the United States, Italy and Spain contributed samples from acute and convalescent COVID-19. PBMCs, B-cell-depleted T cells, or T cells provided the cDNA or gDNA that made up the material.

Under the authors' procedure: For nucleated cells, counts were estimated from reference gene primer amplification. Some clones are missing from TCRdb's copy, which holds only in-frame ones; the method was immunoSEQ multiplex PCR. D and trimming come from the DNA, and the V and J calls and clone size come from that table. Of about 72,000 clones listed, 82% were seen once; the top ten hold around 19%. Germline V CDR1 and CDR2: SGDLS, YYNGEE. V lost 2 bases, J lost 8 bases, and 13 bases lay in between. The CDR3 runs 14 residues. Input material: peripheral blood. The chain uses TRBV9 and TRBJ1-4; tentatively, D is TRBD1 (6 bases). The TCR sequence derives from a human donor in a cohort sampled during active COVID-19. The CDR3 loop is CASSVRDNPEKLFF. For the CDR3, the DNA is TGTGCCAGCAGCGTTCGGGACAACCCGGAAAAACTGTTTTTT.